A single sample gave rise to the 24 T cell receptor beta chains below, sequenced in a study of blood T cell repertoires in COVID-19. Generated by immunoSEQ multiplex PCR, the TCRdb table keeps only in-frame clones and is missing some. The repertoire includes fewer than 300,000 clones, 88% of them detected once, and roughly 1.2% sits in the top ten. The source material was PBMCs or T cells enriched from blood (not recorded which). Receptor source: a woman aged 40 to 50 with acute COVID-19.

This chain links TRBV4-1 with TRBJ1-4; 8 nucleotides agree with TRBD1. The V gene's germline CDR1 is MGHRA and CDR2 YSYEKL. Trimming removed 3 bases from V and 5 bases from J; junction bases left unmatched: 8. CDR3 length: 16 amino acids. DNA for the CDR3: TGCGCCAGCAGCCATCTTTGGACAGGGCGGAATGAAAAACTGTTTTTT. It encodes CASSHLWTGRNEKLFF.

The chain combines TRBV27 with TRBJ1-5; D gene uncertain. Germline V CDR1 and CDR2: MNHEY, SMNVEV (reference sequence). V lost 6 bases and J lost 4, with 16 bases in between. The CDR3 loop spans 15 amino acids. As DNA, the CDR3 is TGTGCCAGCAGCCCTAGGAACTTACGGAATCAGCCCCAGCATTTT. Translating gives CASSPRNLRNQPQHF.

The chain links TRBV24-1 to TRBJ1-5, with D maybe TRBD1 (6 bases). The V and J ends lost 7 bases and 0 bases respectively, with 15 bases between them. Germline V CDR1 and CDR2: KGHDR, SFDVKD. CDR3 length: 16 residues. CDR3 sequence reads: CATSVGGYFSNQPQHF. The CDR3 region has the DNA TGTGCCACCAGCGTAGGGGGATATTTTAGCAATCAGCCCCAGCATTTT.

This chain uses TRBV15 with TRBJ2-3; the match to TRBD2 covers 8 bases. Germline-derived CDR1 and CDR2 are LNHNV and YYDKDF (reference sequence). This CDR3 has 14 residues. The trim removed 8 bases at V and 3 bases at J, leaving 7 bases unmatched. The CDR3 reads CATLPGLVTDTQYF. The DNA of the CDR3 is TGTGCCACCCTTCCGGGACTAGTAACAGATACGCAGTATTTT.

The V gene is TRBV18, the J gene TRBJ1-2, with 12 positions matching TRBD1. There are 14 residues in the CDR3. The germline gives CDR1 KGHSH, CDR2 LQKENI. The junction had 8 bases not matched to a gene; V was cut back by 8 bases and J by 7 bases. CDR3 sequence reads: CASLPGQGAGGYTF. DNA of the CDR3: TGTGCCAGCCTGCCGGGACAGGGGGCTGGTGGCTACACCTTC.

The chain combines TRBV5-1 with TRBJ1-2, with a weak D call TRBD1 (5 bases). V was clipped by 5 bases and J by 2 bases, with 10 bases between them. The germline V gene has CDR1 SGHRS and CDR2 YFSETQ. The length of the CDR3 is 13 residues. The CDR3 here is CASSQGANYGYTF. The CDR3 DNA reads TGCGCCAGCAGTCAGGGTGCGAACTATGGCTACACCTTC.

V and J are TRBV7-8 and TRBJ1-5; perhaps TRBD1 as D (5 bases). The CDR3 has 14 residues. Deletions cut 6 bases from V and 2 bases from J, with 11 bases between. Germline CDR1 SGHVS, CDR2 FQNEAQ. The CDR3 DNA sequence: TGTGCCAGCAGGGGCGGGGGAGGCAATCAGCCCCAGCATTTT. Its translation is CASRGGGGNQPQHF.

This rearrangement joins TRBV7-6 to TRBJ2-1; D ambiguous. V was shortened by 3 bases and J by 4 bases, with 13 bases between the two germline ends. This CDR3 has 15 amino acids. Germline loops: CDR1 SGHVS, CDR2 FNYEAQ. The CDR3 spells CASSFISTAYNEQFF. The CDR3 nucleotides read TGTGCCAGCAGCTTTATTTCGACTGCTTACAATGAGCAGTTCTTC.

The chain uses TRBV5-8 and TRBJ2-5; possibly TRBD2 for D (7 bases). Trimming left V 3 bases short and J 4 bases short, with 19 bases between. The germline V gene encodes CDR1 SGHTS and CDR2 YDEGEE. This CDR3 spans 16 amino acids. The CDR3 region is CASSWRGGLGRETQYF. Here the CDR3 DNA reads TGTGCCAGCAGCTGGAGGGGGGGTTTGGGGCGAGAGACCCAGTACTTC.

This clone was counted only a few times. CDR3 coding DNA: TGTGCCAGCAGTGATATGACACAAAACTATGGCTACACCTTC. It specifies CASSDMTQNYGYTF. The V call is TRBV6-1, the J call TRBJ1-2; D gene uncertain. V dropped 3 bases and J dropped 2 bases, with 10 bases sitting between them. The CDR3 covers 14 residues. CDR1 is MNHNS and CDR2 is SASEGT in the germline V gene.

The chain joins TRBV11-2 to TRBJ1-2; 7 bases map to TRBD1. V gave up 0 bases and J gave up 4 bases; unmatched junction bases: 5. The CDR3 runs to 15 residues. Germline V CDR1 and CDR2: SGHAT, FQNNGV. The chain's CDR3 is CASSLDPGQPYGYTF. The CDR3 DNA follows: TGTGCCAGCAGCTTAGATCCGGGACAGCCCTATGGCTACACCTTC.

The chain carries TRBV5-1 and TRBJ2-3; 8 positions match TRBD1. Germline V gene sequence: CDR1 SGHRS, CDR2 YFSETQ. With V trimmed by 4 bases and J by 6 bases, 7 bases remained unmatched. The CDR3 covers 14 residues. The CDR3 reads CASSVRQGSDTQYF. The CDR3, as DNA: TGCGCCAGCAGCGTTCGACAGGGGTCGGATACGCAGTATTTT.

This clone was picked up a small number of times. The gene calls are TRBV4-3 and TRBJ1-4; 7 positions agree with TRBD1. Germline V gene sequence: CDR1 LGHNA, CDR2 YSLEER. Trimming removed 2 bases from V and 8 bases from J; junction bases left unmatched: 11. This CDR3 comprises 16 residues. The CDR3: CASSQFPRGLGEKLFF. DNA for the CDR3: TGCGCCAGCAGCCAATTCCCTAGGGGGCTGGGGGAAAAACTGTTTTTT.

The chain links TRBV28 to TRBJ2-5; TRBD2 matches 9 bases. The junction had 13 bases not matched to a gene; V was cut back by 0 bases and J by 2 bases. Looked up from germline, CDR1 is MDHEN and CDR2 is SYDVKM. The CDR3 covers 19 residues. CDR3 sequence (DNA): TGTGCCAGCAGTTTATGGGGGCTAGCGGGAAGTGGAACGCAAGAGACCCAGTACTTC. This codes for CASSLWGLAGSGTQETQYF. The full variable domain, in which reference TRBV28 and TRBJ2-5 provide the parts outside the CDR3, is DVKVTQSSRYLVKRTGEKVFLECVQDMDHENMFWYRQDPGLGLRLIYFSYDVKMKEKGDIPEGYSVSREKKERFSLILESASTNQTSMYLCASSLWGLAGSGTQETQYFGPGTRLLVL.

The J gene is TRBJ1-1, the V gene TRBV5-1; TRBD1 is a possible D gene (5 bases). The germline V gene encodes CDR1 SGHRS and CDR2 YFSETQ. The CDR3 is made up of 15 amino acids. The V end was cut by 0 bases, the J end by 0 bases, with 9 bases between. CDR3 sequence reads: CASSLASGLNTEAFF. CDR3 coding DNA: TGCGCCAGCAGCTTGGCCTCAGGGCTGAACACTGAAGCTTTCTTT.

The chain employs TRBV9 and TRBJ2-5; possible D gene TRBD2, 6 bases. Germline loops: CDR1 SGDLS, CDR2 YYNGEE. The length of the CDR3 is 15 residues. V lost 2 bases, J lost 7 bases, and 18 bases lay in between. The CDR3 coding sequence is TGTGCCAGCAGCGTTACTAGCACAACACCATCGACCCAGTACTTC. It codes for CASSVTSTTPSTQYF.

J is TRBJ2-5 and V is TRBV14, with 10 bases fitting TRBD2. The CDR3 extends over 16 amino acids. Germline CDR1 is SGHDN and CDR2 is FVKESK. The V segment lost 5 bases and the J segment 2 bases; nucleotides outside the gene matches: 8. The CDR3 loop reads CASSGGLAVLQETQYF. In DNA form, the CDR3 reads TGTGCCAGCAGCGGAGGACTAGCGGTGCTACAAGAGACCCAGTACTTC.

The chain is built from TRBV5-4 and TRBJ2-5; 14 bases are shared with TRBD2. V lost 4 bases to trimming and J lost 5 bases; unmatched junction nucleotides: 16. The V gene's germline CDR1 is SGHNT and CDR2 YYREEE (reference sequence). The CDR3 contains 19 residues. The CDR3 region is CASSRGKTSGRAGAETQYF. As DNA, the CDR3 is TGTGCCAGCAGCAGGGGAAAGACTAGCGGGAGGGCCGGGGCTGAGACCCAGTACTTC.

The J gene is TRBJ1-3, the V gene TRBV18; a possible D gene is TRBD1 (5 bases). CDR3 length equals 17 residues. Per the germline V gene, CDR1 is KGHSH and CDR2 is LQKENI. The V and J ends lost 2 bases and 0 bases respectively, with 14 bases between them. The CDR3 DNA sequence: TGTGCCAGCTCACCATCAATCGACAGTTCCTCTGGAAACACCATATATTTT. Translation: CASSPSIDSSSGNTIYF.

The genes are TRBV5-4 and TRBJ2-1, with D tentatively TRBD2 (6 bases). Trimming stripped 1 base from V and 8 bases from J, with 16 bases between. CDR1 is SGHNT, CDR2 YYREEE, per germline (reference sequence). This CDR3 comprises 15 residues. CDR3 residues: CASSLPGGIMHEQFF. In nucleotides, the CDR3 is TGTGCCAGCAGCTTGCCTGGGGGGATCATGCATGAGCAGTTCTTC.

The V call is TRBV29-1, the J call TRBJ2-1; TRBD2 agrees at 13 bases. Germline V CDR1 and CDR2: SQVTM, ANQGSEA. Losses at the gene ends were 4 bases for V and 5 bases for J; bases not matched to a gene: 5. CDR3 length equals 15 residues. CDR3 protein: CSVAGLAGDNNEQFF. The CDR3 region has the DNA TGCAGCGTTGCCGGACTAGCGGGAGACAACAATGAGCAGTTCTTC.

The chain uses TRBV9 and TRBJ2-1, with TRBD2 matching over 9 bases. V lost 3 bases, J lost 5 bases, and 6 bases stayed unmatched. Germline CDR1 reads SGDLS; CDR2 reads YYNGEE. There are 15 residues in the CDR3. The CDR3 DNA reads as TGTGCCAGCAGCGCGAGCGGGAGGATTAACAATGAGCAGTTCTTC. Protein sequence: CASSASGRINNEQFF.

The CDR3 nucleotides read TGTGCCAGCAGCCCAGCACAGCTCCAGCGGGCCTACAATGAGCAGTTCTTC. This sequence encodes CASSPAQLQRAYNEQFF. This chain joins TRBV4-2 and TRBJ2-1; weak D call: TRBD2 (6 bases). The CDR3 runs 17 residues. CDR1 and CDR2 (germline): LGHNA, YNFKEQ. Trimming cost V 4 bases and J 2 bases, with 18 bases left between them.

This clone was counted only a few times. This rearrangement joins TRBV19 to TRBJ1-6; 7 bases are a match to TRBD1. The ends lost 3 bases at V and 4 bases at J; junction bases unmatched: 9. This CDR3 is 17 amino acids long. Germline assignment: CDR1 LNHDA and CDR2 SQIVND (reference sequence). In DNA form, the CDR3 reads TGTGCCAGTAGTATCATCCCGGGACAGAGATATAATTCACCCCTCCACTTT. Translating gives CASSIIPGQRYNSPLHF.